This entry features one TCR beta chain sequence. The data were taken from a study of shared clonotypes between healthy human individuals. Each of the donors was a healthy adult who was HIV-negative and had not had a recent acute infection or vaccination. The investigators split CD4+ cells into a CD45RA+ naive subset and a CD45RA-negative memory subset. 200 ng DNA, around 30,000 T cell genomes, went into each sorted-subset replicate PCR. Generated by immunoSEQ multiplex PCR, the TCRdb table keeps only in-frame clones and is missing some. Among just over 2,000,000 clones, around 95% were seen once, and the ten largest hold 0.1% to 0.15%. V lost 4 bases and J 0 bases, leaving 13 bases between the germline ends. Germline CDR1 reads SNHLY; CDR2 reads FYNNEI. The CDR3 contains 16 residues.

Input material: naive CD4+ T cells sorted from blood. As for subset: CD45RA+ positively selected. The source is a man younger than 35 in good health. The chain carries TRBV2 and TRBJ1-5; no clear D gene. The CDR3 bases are TGTGCCAGCAGTGTACCAGGACTTGATAGCAATCAGCCCCAGCATTTT. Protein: CASSVPGLDSNQPQHF.